This T cell receptor (beta chain) originates from a study of blood T cell repertoires in COVID-19. Looking at the study overall: Sites in the United States, Italy and Spain provided acute and convalescent COVID-19 samples. From T cells, B-cell-depleted T cells, or PBMCs came the material, which was cDNA or gDNA.

Original analysis: Nucleated cell number was recorded as an estimate derived from reference gene primer amplification. Assay: immunoSEQ multiplex PCR; the TCRdb copy retains only in-frame clones and omits some. The DNA gave D and trimming, while V, J and clone size come from that table. Altogether more than 45,000 clones are present, roughly 84% being singletons, with the ten largest covering around 9.1%. Patients at the Seattle site were enrolled during active infection and followed longitudinally. Between the trimmed V and J ends, which lost 6 bases and 5 bases, there was a span of 10 bases. The CDR3 has 12 amino acids. CDR1 and CDR2 (germline): MNHEY, SVGEGT.

The source of this sequence is a man at least 80 years old with COVID-19, enrolled during active disease. Material: peripheral blood. The chain has TRBV6-2 or TRBV6-3 and TRBJ2-5; D is perhaps TRBD2 (5 bases). The CDR3 loop is CASSQDSETQYF. The CDR3 region has the DNA TGTGCCAGCAGCCAGGACTCGGAGACCCAGTACTTC.